Listed below are T cell receptor beta chains from one sample, sequenced in a study of shared clonotypes between healthy human individuals. Repertoires were generated with immunoSEQ multiplex PCR, while TCRdb's copy carries only in-frame clones and drops some. The sample has approximately 500,000 clones; less than 96% are singletons. Sample: naive CD4+ T cells sorted from blood. These TCRs come from a woman aged 30 to 39 in good health. The CDR3 runs from the conserved cysteine through the conserved F or W. The order of the fields is CDR3 protein, CDR3 DNA, CDR3 length, D gene, V gene, J gene, clone size. The D gene is left open where the match is weak. Only part of the rows carry a size: once, few, many, or a class if the clone is expanded.

CDR3 protein: CASSSSQGTSGLEQFF
CDR3 DNA: TGCGCCAGCAGCTCCAGCCAAGGGACTAGCGGGCTTGAGCAGTTCTTC
CDR3 length: 16
D gene: TRBD2
V gene: TRBV5-1
J gene: TRBJ2-1
clone size: .

CDR3 protein: CASRTGTVNSPLHF
CDR3 DNA: TGCGCCAGCAGGACCGGGACAGTCAATTCACCCCTCCACTTT
CDR3 length: 14
D gene: TRBD1
V gene: TRBV5-1
J gene: TRBJ1-6
clone size: .

CDR3 protein: CASSEWELDYEQYF
CDR3 DNA: TGTGCCAGCAGTGAATGGGAATTGGACTACGAGCAGTACTTC
CDR3 length: 14
D gene: .
V gene: TRBV6-1
J gene: TRBJ2-7
clone size: .

CDR3 protein: CAWSVHGGNQPQHF
CDR3 DNA: TGTGCCTGGAGTGTACACGGCGGCAATCAGCCCCAGCATTTT
CDR3 length: 14
D gene: .
V gene: TRBV30
J gene: TRBJ1-5
clone size: .

CDR3 protein: CAISPDAEGTEAFF
CDR3 DNA: TGTGCCATCAGCCCGGACGCAGAGGGGACTGAAGCTTTCTTT
CDR3 length: 14
D gene: .
V gene: TRBV10-3
J gene: TRBJ1-1
clone size: .

CDR3 protein: CASSEWGGAFNEQFF
CDR3 DNA: TGTGCCAGCAGTGAATGGGGGGGGGCCTTCAATGAGCAGTTCTTC
CDR3 length: 15
D gene: .
V gene: TRBV25-1
J gene: TRBJ2-1
clone size: .

CDR3 protein: CASSSGQGSGSPLHF
CDR3 DNA: TGCGCCAGCAGCTCCGGACAGGGATCTGGATCACCCCTCCACTTT
CDR3 length: 15
D gene: TRBD1
V gene: TRBV5-1
J gene: TRBJ1-6
clone size: .

CDR3 protein: CAISGEGTEAFF
CDR3 DNA: TGTGCCATCAGTGGGGAAGGTACTGAAGCTTTCTTT
CDR3 length: 12
D gene: .
V gene: TRBV10-3
J gene: TRBJ1-1
clone size: .

CDR3 protein: CSAGQVGAQYF
CDR3 DNA: TGCAGCGCTGGACAGGTGGGTGCGCAGTACTTC
CDR3 length: 11
D gene: TRBD1
V gene: TRBV29-1
J gene: TRBJ2-7
clone size: .

CDR3 protein: CASSLRGRAFQDTQYF
CDR3 DNA: TGTGCCAGCAGTTTGAGAGGGAGGGCCTTCCAGGATACGCAGTATTTT
CDR3 length: 16
D gene: TRBD2
V gene: TRBV27
J gene: TRBJ2-3
clone size: .

CDR3 protein: CASSPGTGFNEQFF
CDR3 DNA: TGTGCCAGTAGCCCCGGGACAGGGTTCAATGAGCAGTTCTTC
CDR3 length: 14
D gene: TRBD1
V gene: TRBV19
J gene: TRBJ2-1
clone size: .

CDR3 protein: CAWMGLAGSGAQYF
CDR3 DNA: TGTGCTTGGATGGGACTAGCGGGGTCTGGGGCCCAGTACTTC
CDR3 length: 14
D gene: TRBD2
V gene: TRBV30
J gene: TRBJ2-5
clone size: .

CDR3 protein: CSVSRMNTEAFF
CDR3 DNA: TGCAGCGTTAGCCGGATGAACACTGAAGCTTTCTTT
CDR3 length: 12
D gene: .
V gene: TRBV29-1
J gene: TRBJ1-1
clone size: .

CDR3 protein: CASTGLINEKLFF
CDR3 DNA: TGTGCCAGTACCGGGCTGATTAATGAAAAACTGTTTTTT
CDR3 length: 13
D gene: .
V gene: TRBV19
J gene: TRBJ1-4
clone size: .

CDR3 protein: CASSLLGGRVNEQYF
CDR3 DNA: TGTGCCAGCAGCTTACTCGGCGGGAGGGTCAACGAGCAGTACTTC
CDR3 length: 15
D gene: TRBD2
V gene: TRBV7-9
J gene: TRBJ2-7
clone size: once

CDR3 protein: CASSLIRPGSGNTIYF
CDR3 DNA: TGCGCCAGCAGCTTGATTCGGCCAGGGAGTGGAAACACCATATATTTT
CDR3 length: 16
D gene: .
V gene: TRBV5-1
J gene: TRBJ1-3
clone size: .

CDR3 protein: CAWSIQENYGYTF
CDR3 DNA: TGTGCCTGGAGCATACAGGAAAACTATGGCTACACCTTC
CDR3 length: 13
D gene: .
V gene: TRBV30
J gene: TRBJ1-2
clone size: .